Shown below are 29 T cell receptor beta chains from a single sample sequenced in a study of molecular identifiers for immune sequencing clone quantification. TCRdb re-derived calls from the PCR reads in MiXCR, one entry per CDR3 protein. The table has 85,000 to 100,000 distinct CDR3 sequences, roughly 23% seen once. Sequencing input: naive CD8+ T cells from blood, with Jurkat cell RNA spiked in. Subset: FACS-sorted CD8+CD4-CCR7+CD45RA+ naive T cells. The receptors originated from a human donor in good health. Some libraries in this study had Jurkat cell RNA spiked in.

As for this clonotype: It may be a read error: a sequence one base away is much more abundant. The missing conserved phenylalanine or tryptophan at the end of this CDR3 makes a read error likely. The rearrangement joins TRBV5-1 to TRBJ2-7; 10 nucleotides agree with TRBD2. CDR1 and CDR2 (germline): SGHRS, YFSETQ. This CDR3 has 15 residues. Losses at the gene ends were 4 bases for V and 4 bases for J; bases not matched to a gene: 8. The CDR3 DNA reads as TGCGCCAGCAGCCGAGTCGTAGCGGGGGGATACGAGCAGTACTGC. This codes for CASSRVVAGGYEQYC.

A word on this clonotype: A much larger clone sits a single nucleotide away, making a read error possible. The V call is TRBV30, the J call TRBJ2-1; D unclear. The CDR3 is 10 residues long. CDR1 and CDR2 from the germline V gene are GTSNPN and SVGIG (reference sequence). Written as DNA, the CDR3 is TGTGCCTGGAGCAGCAATGAGCAGTCCTTC. As protein: CAWSSNEQSF.

In regard to this clonotype: It is likely a read error, because the conserved phenylalanine at the end of the CDR3 is missing. The gene calls are TRBV4-2 and TRBJ2-4; TRBD1 matches 7 bases. Germline V gene data show CDR1 as LGHNA and CDR2 as YNFKEQ. The CDR3 sequence is 16 residues long. V trimming: 4 bases; J trimming: 5 bases; junction bases outside the gene matches: 11. The CDR3 DNA is TGTGCCAGCAGCCCTCACACCGACAGGGCTGAAAACATTCAGTACTCC. It encodes CASSPHTDRAENIQYS.

This clonotype has at least ten counts. This chain links TRBV12-3 or TRBV12-4 with TRBJ2-7, with D maybe TRBD1 (5 bases). V dropped 5 bases and J dropped 6 bases, with 14 bases sitting between them. The CDR3 sequence is 13 residues long. The CDR3 DNA reads TGTGCCAGCAGTAAATCTGACAGCGCCGAGCAGTACTTC. Its protein product is CASSKSDSAEQYF.

This clonotype was seen only a few times. The chain uses TRBV27 and TRBJ2-7; D may be TRBD2 (5 bases). The V gene's germline CDR1 is MNHEY and CDR2 SMNVEV (reference sequence). With 2 bases removed from V and 4 bases from J, the gap between germline ends came to 18 bases. The CDR3 consists of 16 residues. The CDR3 nucleotides read TGTGCCAGCAGTTTACCGATCGGGCTAGCCAGGTACGAGCAGTACTTC. Protein sequence: CASSLPIGLARYEQYF.

This clonotype has ten or more counts. This chain joins TRBV9 and TRBJ1-1, with a possible D match to TRBD1 (6 bases). This CDR3 comprises 14 residues. The V end was cut by 2 bases, the J end by 5 bases, with 13 bases between. CDR1 is SGDLS, CDR2 YYNGEE, per germline. In nucleotides, the CDR3 is TGTGCCAGCAGCGTCATCCAGGGGCAGACTGAAGCTTTCTTT. Translating it yields CASSVIQGQTEAFF.

This clonotype was observed a handful of times. This chain joins TRBV7-6 and TRBJ2-7, with 8 bases lining up with TRBD1. This CDR3 is 14 amino acids long. V lost 2 bases, J lost 4 bases, and 4 bases stayed unmatched. Germline V gives CDR1 SGHVS, CDR2 FNYEAQ. The CDR3 DNA reads TGTGCCAGCAGCTTATCAGGGGGCGTGTACGAGCAGTACTTC. This sequence encodes CASSLSGGVYEQYF. Full variable domain (rest looked up from reference TRBV7-6 and TRBJ2-7): GAGVSQSPRYKVTKRGQDVALRCDPISGHVSLYWYRQALGQGPEFLTYFNYEAQQDKSGLPNDRFSAERPEGSISTLTIQRTEQRDSAMYRCASSLSGGVYEQYFGPGTRLTVT.

The chain is built from TRBV4-1 and TRBJ2-7, with a possible D match to TRBD1 (5 bases). The CDR3 is 16 amino acids. CDR1 is MGHRA, CDR2 YSYEKL, per germline. V lost 1 base, J lost 0 bases, and 13 bases lay in between. CDR3 in amino acids: CASSQAPQGHSYEQYF. The CDR3 DNA follows: TGCGCCAGCAGCCAAGCCCCCCAGGGCCACTCCTACGAGCAGTACTTC.

The sample holds many counts of this clonotype. The rearrangement joins TRBV29-1 to TRBJ2-1; no definite D call. The CDR3 runs to 12 residues. Trimming removed 4 bases from V and 6 bases from J, with 10 bases in between. CDR1 SQVTM and CDR2 ANQGSEA come from the germline V gene. The CDR3 DNA reads as TGCAGCGTTGCGGTTGTGGGCAATGAGCAGTTCTTC. Amino acid sequence: CSVAVVGNEQFF.

This clonotype was observed at least ten times. The chain employs TRBV7-9 and TRBJ2-7; D is perhaps TRBD2 (6 bases). The CDR3 sequence is 12 residues long. CDR1 SEHNR and CDR2 FQNEAQ come from the germline V gene (reference sequence). The ends were cut back, 5 bases at V and 4 bases at J, with 9 bases in the middle. The CDR3 spells CASSPTSYEQYF. The CDR3 region has the DNA TGTGCCAGCAGCCCGACTAGTTACGAGCAGTACTTC.

Points on this clonotype: Given a much more abundant clone one base away, this may be a read error. The chain carries TRBV28 and TRBJ2-7; D is ambiguous. V shed 5 bases and J shed 7 bases, with 12 bases lying between them. Germline CDR1 MDHEN, CDR2 SYDVKM. The CDR3 has 12 amino acids. CDR3 protein: CASSPPRWEQYF. CDR3 nucleotide sequence: TGTGCCAGCAGTCCCCCTAGATGGGAGCAGTACTTC.

In its sample, this clonotype was seen many times. The chain recombines TRBV19 with TRBJ1-5, with D possibly TRBD1 on 5 matching bases. This CDR3 has 13 amino acids. Trimming left V 3 bases short and J 10 bases short, with 13 bases between. Germline lookup yields CDR1 LNHDA and CDR2 SQIVND (reference sequence). CDR3 residues: CASSMGVRRPQHF. The CDR3 nucleotides are TGTGCCAGTAGTATGGGGGTCCGGCGTCCCCAGCATTTT. Full variable domain (outside the CDR3, taken from reference TRBV19 and TRBJ1-5): DGGITQSPKYLFRKEGQNVTLSCEQNLNHDAMYWYRQDPGQGLRLIYYSQIVNDFQKGDIAEGYSVSREKKESFPLTVTSAQKNPTAFYLCASSMGVRRPQHFGDGTRLSIL.

This clonotype was detected once. A much bigger clone sits one base away, suggesting this may be a read error. CDR3 nucleotides: TGTGCCAGCAGTTACGGGGCTCCCAGACAGGGTCGGACATACGAGCAGTACTTC. It translates to CASSYGAPRQGRTYEQYF. The chain carries TRBV6-5 and TRBJ2-7; TRBD1 agrees at 7 bases. The CDR3 is 18 amino acids. V trimming: 2 bases; J trimming: 4 bases; junction bases outside the gene matches: 17. From germline, CDR1 is MNHEY and CDR2 SVGAGI.

The chain uses TRBV27 and TRBJ1-5; D call uncertain. V lost 5 bases and J 7 bases, leaving 12 bases between the germline ends. The CDR3 has 13 residues. Germline assignment: CDR1 MNHEY and CDR2 SMNVEV (reference sequence). DNA of the CDR3: TGTGCCAGCAGTCCAAGGACCGGGCAGCCCCAGCATTTT. It is translated as CASSPRTGQPQHF.

As regards this clonotype: A read error is possible here, since a much larger clone lies one base away. The chain employs TRBV5-4 and TRBJ2-7, with TRBD2 matching 11 bases. The germline V gene has CDR1 SGHNT and CDR2 YYREEE (reference sequence). CDR3 length: 13 residues. This CDR3 is CAGSQGLAAEQYF. CDR3 nucleotide sequence: TGTGCCGGCAGCCAGGGACTAGCGGCCGAGCAGTACTTC.

With respect to this clonotype: A read error may be the cause here, since a much bigger clone is one base away. This rearrangement joins TRBV2 to TRBJ2-2, with TRBD2 matching over 8 bases. The CDR3 is 16 amino acids. The germline gives CDR1 SNHLY, CDR2 FYNNEI. The CDR3 nucleotides are TGTGCCGGCAGTAGCCCTCAGCGGGAGTTTGCCGGGGAGCTGTTTTTT. Translated, it gives CAGSSPQREFAGELFF.

This clonotype was seen repeatedly, ten times or more. This chain links TRBV5-1 with TRBJ2-7; 10 bases match TRBD1. Germline-derived CDR1 and CDR2 are SGHRS and YFSETQ. V was pared by 0 bases and J by 6 bases, with 6 bases of the junction left unmatched. CDR3 length equals 15 residues. The DNA of the CDR3 is TGCGCCAGCAGCTTGGAAGAGACAGGGGGCCTCGAGCAGTACTTC. Encoded protein: CASSLEETGGLEQYF.

The table lists this clonotype with many counts. This chain connects TRBV15 to TRBJ2-5; 8 bases are shared with TRBD1. This CDR3 region has 15 residues. J gave up 4 bases and V 1 base, and 5 bases lay outside the gene matches. Germline V gene sequence: CDR1 LNHNV, CDR2 YYDKDF (reference sequence). CDR3 coding DNA: TGTGCCACCAGCAGAGGAATGACAGGGGTAGAGACCCAGTACTTC. It yields the protein CATSRGMTGVETQYF.

At least ten counts were recorded for this clonotype. The chain uses TRBV5-1 and TRBJ2-3; 8 positions match TRBD1. The CDR3 length is 15 residues. Looked up from germline, CDR1 is SGHRS and CDR2 is YFSETQ. Unmatched junction bases numbered 6, after V lost 3 bases and J lost 3 bases. The DNA of the CDR3 is TGCGCCAGCAGCTCCCGACAGGGGTCGACAGATACGCAGTATTTT. Protein product: CASSSRQGSTDTQYF. Filled out from reference TRBV5-1 and TRBJ2-3, the complete variable domain reads KAGVTQTPRYLIKTRGQQVTLSCSPISGHRSVSWYQQTPGQGLQFLFEYFSETQRNKGNFPGRFSGRQFSNSRSEMNVSTLELGDSALYLCASSSRQGSTDTQYFGPGTRLTVL.

This clonotype was counted only a few times. This sequence joins TRBV6-5 and TRBJ2-1; D is undetermined. Deletions cut 2 bases from V and 0 bases from J, with 20 bases between. This CDR3 comprises 19 residues. Germline lookup yields CDR1 MNHEY and CDR2 SVGAGI. Here the CDR3 DNA reads TGTGCCAGCAGTTACACCCCGGAGAAGGATCCCAGCTCCTACAATGAGCAGTTCTTC. Translated, it gives CASSYTPEKDPSSYNEQFF.

There are many counts of this clonotype. This rearrangement joins TRBV12-3 or TRBV12-4 to TRBJ2-3; D is ambiguous. Trimming removed 5 bases at V and 3 bases at J, with 9 bases between. The CDR3 totals 13 residues. The CDR3 coding sequence is TGTGCCAGCAGTAGGTGGGCAACAGATACGCAGTATTTT. Translated, it gives CASSRWATDTQYF.

This clonotype was seen many times. The chain links TRBV7-2 to TRBJ2-1; D remains ambiguous. Looked up from germline, CDR1 is SGHTA and CDR2 is FQGNSA. V lost 1 base, J lost 0 bases, and 7 bases lay in between. This CDR3 has 15 amino acids. CDR3: CASSLVPSSYNEQFF. DNA for the CDR3: TGTGCCAGCAGCTTAGTACCGAGCTCCTACAATGAGCAGTTCTTC.

This clonotype has a count of ten or more. The CDR3 loop reads CASRETGGYEQYF. The CDR3 coding sequence is TGTGCCAGCAGGGAAACAGGGGGGTACGAGCAGTACTTC. The chain employs TRBV27 and TRBJ2-7; 8 bases are shared with TRBD1. The CDR3 covers 13 residues. The germline CDR1 and CDR2 sequences are MNHEY and SMNVEV (reference sequence). V lost 6 bases and J lost 4; bases outside the gene matches: 5.

Regarding this clonotype: One base away lies a much larger clone, so this may be a sequencing read error. The chain is built from TRBV6-2 or TRBV6-3 and TRBJ2-7; 9 bases match TRBD2. This CDR3 is built from 14 residues. Germline values: CDR1 MNHEY, CDR2 SVGEGT. The CDR3, as DNA: TGTGCCAGCGGTTACTCTGCGGGAGGGTCCGAGCAGTACTTC. This sequence encodes CASGYSAGGSEQYF.

This clonotype was observed a handful of times. The CDR3 loop reads CASSRLAGVIFEETQYF. In DNA, the CDR3 is TGTGCCAGCAGCCGATTGGCGGGCGTTATCTTTGAAGAGACCCAGTACTTC. The rearrangement joins TRBV7-9 to TRBJ2-5; D is perhaps TRBD2 (5 bases). The germline V gene has CDR1 SEHNR and CDR2 FQNEAQ (reference sequence). This CDR3 has 17 amino acids. The V gene lost 5 bases and the J gene lost 3 bases, with 22 bases spanning the gap.

In this sample, this clonotype turned up many times. This rearrangement joins TRBV7-9 to TRBJ1-4, with D uncertain. This CDR3 region has 12 residues. Looked up from germline, CDR1 is SEHNR and CDR2 is FQNEAQ (reference sequence). V was trimmed by 3 bases and J by 8 bases, leaving 7 bases between them. The CDR3, as DNA: TGTGCCAGCAGCTTTGAAGGGGAAAAACTGTTTTTT. Translating it yields CASSFEGEKLFF.

In this sample, this clonotype turned up many times. The chain couples TRBV7-2 to TRBJ2-1; a possible D gene is TRBD2 (6 bases). V was trimmed by 6 bases and J by 9 bases, leaving 18 bases between them. CDR1 and CDR2 (germline): SGHTA, FQGNSA. The CDR3 covers 14 residues. CDR3 sequence: CASSSGTATFEQFF. The CDR3 DNA reads TGTGCCAGCAGTTCCGGGACTGCTACGTTTGAGCAGTTCTTC.

The chain uses TRBV20-1 and TRBJ1-5, with 8 bases identical to TRBD1. The germline V gene has CDR1 DFQATT and CDR2 SNEGSKA (reference sequence). Trimming took 4 bases from V and 0 from J; bases not matched to a gene: 11. The CDR3 runs to 17 residues. As DNA, the CDR3 is TGCAGTGCTACCCAGGGGGCCTCAAGCTATAGCAATCAGCCCCAGCATTTT. It specifies CSATQGASSYSNQPQHF.

The CDR3 DNA follows: TGTGCCAGCAGTTACTTCCCGGGGGGCACCGGGGAGCTGTTTTTT. Its translation: CASSYFPGGTGELFF. The genes are TRBV6-2 or TRBV6-3 and TRBJ2-2; 7 nucleotides align to TRBD2. Trimming cost V 1 base and J 4 bases; bases outside gene matches: 3. This CDR3 comprises 15 residues. Per germline, CDR1 MNHEY and CDR2 SVGEGT.